These 19 T cell receptor beta chains originate from one sample sequenced in a study of OX40 agonist ivuxolimab in advanced cancers. TCRdb keeps only in-frame clones here, not all; method: immunoSEQ multiplex PCR. This sample has about 26,000 clones, with more than 80% found just once. The sequenced sample was CD4+ or CD8+ T cells sorted from blood, obtained in a trial of the OX40 agonist ivuxolimab. Receptors originate from an adult with an advanced solid tumor such as melanoma, head and neck, liver or kidney cancer.

The CDR3 protein is CASSLGGRGLSGYNEQFF. The CDR3 DNA reads TGCGCCAGCAGCTTGGGGGGTCGGGGGCTCTCGGGCTACAATGAGCAGTTCTTC. This chain connects TRBV5-1 to TRBJ2-1; D could derive from TRBD1 or TRBD2 (6 bases each). The V gene lost 0 bases and the J gene lost 3 bases, with 19 bases spanning the gap. Germline V gives CDR1 SGHRS, CDR2 YFSETQ. The CDR3 loop spans 18 amino acids. Full variable domain (rest looked up from reference TRBV5-1 and TRBJ2-1): KAGVTQTPRYLIKTRGQQVTLSCSPISGHRSVSWYQQTPGQGLQFLFEYFSETQRNKGNFPGRFSGRQFSNSRSEMNVSTLELGDSALYLCASSLGGRGLSGYNEQFFGPGTRLTVL.

This clone has just a few counts. The V and J genes are TRBV10-3 and TRBJ2-7, with D uncertain. The CDR3 has 11 residues. Germline V lookup: CDR1 ENHRY, CDR2 SYGVKD. Trimming shortened V by 3 bases and J by 5 bases, and 5 bases separated the two germline ends. Here the CDR3 reads CAISDLDEQYF. The CDR3 coding sequence is TGTGCCATCAGTGACTTGGACGAGCAGTACTTC.

The chain joins TRBV20-1 to TRBJ2-5, with unresolved D. Germline V CDR1 and CDR2: DFQATT, SNEGSKA (reference sequence). The CDR3 spans 11 residues. Trimming removed 2 bases from V and 5 bases from J, with 6 bases in between. The CDR3 DNA reads TGCAGTGCTAGACATATCGAGACCCAGTACTTC. It specifies CSARHIETQYF.

V and J are TRBV7-2 and TRBJ1-5, with D hard to call. Germline CDR1 SGHTA, CDR2 FQGNSA. Trimming shortened V by 6 bases and J by 5 bases, and 14 bases separated the two germline ends. The CDR3 length is 14 residues. The CDR3 reads CASSPVAWDQPQHF. In DNA, the CDR3 is TGTGCCAGCAGTCCAGTCGCGTGGGATCAGCCCCAGCATTTT.

This clone was seen more than once but under ten times. This chain joins TRBV14 and TRBJ2-1, with D hard to call. The V gene's germline CDR1 is SGHDN and CDR2 FVKESK. The CDR3 extends over 12 amino acids. V lost 4 bases and J lost 3, with 4 bases in between. Here the CDR3 DNA reads TGTGCCAGCAGCCGAAACTACAATGAGCAGTTCTTC. It yields the protein CASSRNYNEQFF.

This clone was seen just once. The chain has TRBV29-1 and TRBJ2-1; a weak D match, TRBD2 (6 bases). Germline CDR1 and CDR2: SQVTM and ANQGSEA. This CDR3 region has 14 residues. V dropped 4 bases and J dropped 1 base, with 11 bases sitting between them. The CDR3 here is CSVVEGRSYNEQFF. The CDR3 DNA follows: TGCAGCGTTGTGGAGGGGAGATCCTACAATGAGCAGTTCTTC.

The gene calls are TRBV9 and TRBJ2-6; D unclear. The length of the CDR3 is 14 residues. Germline CDR1 and CDR2: SGDLS and YYNGEE. The ends were cut back, 2 bases at V and 2 bases at J, with 5 bases in the middle. The CDR3 DNA reads as TGTGCCAGCAGCGTCGACACTGGGGCCAACGTCCTGACTTTC. The encoded protein is CASSVDTGANVLTF.

This chain joins TRBV9 and TRBJ2-1; 7 bases match TRBD1. V lost 3 bases, J lost 5 bases, and 11 bases stayed unmatched. In germline, CDR1 is SGDLS, CDR2 YYNGEE. The CDR3 has 16 amino acids. The CDR3 DNA follows: TGTGCCAGCAGCGAGCCCCCTCAGGGGGACGACAATGAGCAGTTCTTC. This translates into CASSEPPQGDDNEQFF.

The V gene is TRBV9, the J gene TRBJ2-3; D tentatively reads TRBD1 or TRBD2 (6 bases each). The CDR3 spans 16 residues. CDR1 and CDR2 (germline): SGDLS, YYNGEE. Trimming pared 0 bases from V and 6 bases from J, leaving 17 bases between. CDR3 sequence reads: CASSVETRQGGDTQYF. CDR3 sequence (DNA): TGTGCCAGCAGCGTAGAGACTAGGCAAGGGGGGGATACGCAGTATTTT.

The V gene is TRBV6-5, the J gene TRBJ2-5, with 9 bases identical to TRBD1. Per germline, CDR1 MNHEY and CDR2 SVGAGI. V lost 3 bases to trimming and J lost 5 bases; unmatched junction nucleotides: 7. CDR3 length equals 15 residues. CDR3 loop: CASSYGTGYMETQYF. The CDR3 coding sequence is TGTGCCAGCAGTTATGGGACAGGGTATATGGAGACCCAGTACTTC.

This chain uses TRBV5-1 with TRBJ2-5, with a tentative D call TRBD2 (5 bases). The germline V gene has CDR1 SGHRS and CDR2 YFSETQ. The CDR3 has 16 residues. Trimming left V 4 bases short and J 0 bases short, with 16 bases between. The chain's CDR3 is CASSANDDYYQETQYF. The CDR3 DNA is TGCGCCAGCAGCGCCAACGACGACTACTACCAAGAGACCCAGTACTTC.

J is TRBJ1-5 and V is TRBV6-5; D gene uncertain. The CDR3 totals 14 residues. CDR1 and CDR2 from the germline V gene are MNHEY and SVGAGI. The germline V and J ends were trimmed by 5 bases and 0 bases, with 8 bases remaining between them. CDR3 sequence: CASSNGDSNQPQHF. In nucleotides, the CDR3 is TGTGCCAGCAGTAACGGGGATAGCAATCAGCCCCAGCATTTT.

The V gene is TRBV5-1, the J gene TRBJ2-7; TRBD1 agrees at 8 bases. J gave up 0 bases and V 3 bases, and 5 bases lay outside the gene matches. This CDR3 has 15 amino acids. CDR1 and CDR2 (germline): SGHRS, YFSETQ. CDR3 in amino acids: CASSSQGGFSYEQYF. The CDR3 DNA reads TGCGCCAGCAGCTCACAGGGGGGTTTCTCCTACGAGCAGTACTTC.

The rearrangement uses TRBV6-5 and TRBJ2-7; D is possibly TRBD1 (6 bases). The CDR3 consists of 12 residues. Germline V gene data show CDR1 as MNHEY and CDR2 as SVGAGI. With 10 bases removed from V and 0 bases from J, the gap between germline ends came to 10 bases. The CDR3 DNA sequence: TGTGCCATCGGACAGAGCTCCTACGAGCAGTACTTC. It is translated as CAIGQSSYEQYF.

V gene TRBV27 combines with J gene TRBJ1-1; maybe TRBD1 (5 bases). Trimming cost V 5 bases and J 1 base, with 11 bases left between them. This CDR3 has 14 residues. Germline V gives CDR1 MNHEY, CDR2 SMNVEV (reference sequence). CDR3 sequence reads: CASSIQGQNTEAFF. In DNA, the CDR3 is TGTGCCAGCAGTATTCAGGGCCAGAACACTGAAGCTTTCTTT.

This clone was found once. This sequence joins TRBV7-9 and TRBJ1-2; TRBD1 aligns across 10 bases. There are 16 residues in the CDR3. Germline V gene data show CDR1 as SEHNR and CDR2 as FQNEAQ (reference sequence). V lost 5 bases to trimming and J lost 3 bases; unmatched junction nucleotides: 9. In DNA, the CDR3 is TGTGCCAGCAGCCGCGGGACAGGGGCGAGCGACTATGGCTACACCTTC. Translation gives CASSRGTGASDYGYTF.

The chain uses TRBV7-3 and TRBJ2-7; a weak D match, TRBD2 (6 bases). Per germline, CDR1 SGHTA and CDR2 FQGTGA. Trimming removed 2 bases at V and 1 base at J, with 15 bases between. The CDR3 totals 16 residues. The CDR3 here is CASSLSRGPLSYEQYF. The CDR3 DNA follows: TGTGCCAGCAGCTTATCGCGGGGTCCTTTATCCTACGAGCAGTACTTC.

This clone was seen a single time. The CDR3 loop is CASSPGTGGGTQYF. The DNA for the CDR3 is TGTGCCAGCAGCCCTGGGACAGGGGGCGGAACCCAGTACTTC. V gene TRBV11-2 combines with J gene TRBJ2-5, with 12 bases lining up with TRBD1. Trimming took 5 bases from V and 8 from J; bases not matched to a gene: 6. Per the germline V gene, CDR1 is SGHAT and CDR2 is FQNNGV. The CDR3 has 14 amino acids. The full variable domain, in which reference TRBV11-2 and TRBJ2-5 provide the parts outside the CDR3, is EAGVAQSPRYKIIEKRQSVAFWCNPISGHATLYWYQQILGQGPKLLIQFQNNGVVDDSQLPKDRFSAERLKGVDSTLKIQPAKLEDSAVYLCASSPGTGGGTQYFGPGTRLLVL.

The J gene is TRBJ2-1, the V gene TRBV4-1; D is ambiguous. The germline V and J ends were trimmed by 1 base and 7 bases, with 14 bases remaining between them. Germline V gives CDR1 MGHRA, CDR2 YSYEKL. This CDR3 contains 15 residues. CDR3 region: CASSQGYRSFNEQFF. DNA for the CDR3: TGCGCCAGCAGCCAAGGCTACAGAAGCTTTAATGAGCAGTTCTTC.